The T cell receptor beta chain described here comes from a study of T cell repertoires in cytomegalovirus infection. Whole-study context: Matching HLA type, along with CMV infection, was indicated by public TCR beta signatures.

TCRdb processed the reads anew with MiXCR; each CDR3 protein has one entry. The repertoire includes 450,000 to 600,000 distinct CDR3 sequences, about 11% of them detected once, and 10% to 13% sits in the top ten. This clonotype showed up many times. The antigen remains undetermined. The V end was cut by 2 bases, the J end by 0 bases, with 11 bases between. This CDR3 has 15 amino acids. CDR1 is MNHEY and CDR2 is SVGEGT in the germline V gene. Study-level points and caveats: HLA-C-restricted TCR beta clonotypes specific for CMV led the ex vivo response.

This TCR was recovered from a human donor in good health (CMV status not recorded). Some clones in this sample may be carry-over from other donors' samples. This chain links TRBV6-2 or TRBV6-3 with TRBJ2-7; no reliable D call. Sequenced sample: PBMCs. CDR3 region: CASSYRVPVSYEQYF. Here the CDR3 DNA reads TGTGCCAGCAGTTACCGGGTCCCCGTCTCCTACGAGCAGTACTTC.